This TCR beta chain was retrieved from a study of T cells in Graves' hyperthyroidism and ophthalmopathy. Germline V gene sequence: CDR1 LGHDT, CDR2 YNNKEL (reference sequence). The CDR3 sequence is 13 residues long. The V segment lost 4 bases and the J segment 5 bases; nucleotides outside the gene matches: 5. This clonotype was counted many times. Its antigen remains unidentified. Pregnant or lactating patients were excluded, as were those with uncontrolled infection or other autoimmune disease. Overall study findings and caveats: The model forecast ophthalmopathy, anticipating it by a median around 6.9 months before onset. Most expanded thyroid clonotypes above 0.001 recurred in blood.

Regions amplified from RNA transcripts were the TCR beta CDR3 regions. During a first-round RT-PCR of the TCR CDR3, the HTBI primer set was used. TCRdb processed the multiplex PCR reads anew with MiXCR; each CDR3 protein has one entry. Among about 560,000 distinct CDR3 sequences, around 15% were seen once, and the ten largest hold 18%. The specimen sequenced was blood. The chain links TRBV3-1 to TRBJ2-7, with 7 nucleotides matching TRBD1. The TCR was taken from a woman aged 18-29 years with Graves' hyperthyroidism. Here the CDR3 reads CASSLQGVNEQYF. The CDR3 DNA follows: TGTGCCAGCAGCCTCCAGGGGGTGAACGAGCAGTACTTC.